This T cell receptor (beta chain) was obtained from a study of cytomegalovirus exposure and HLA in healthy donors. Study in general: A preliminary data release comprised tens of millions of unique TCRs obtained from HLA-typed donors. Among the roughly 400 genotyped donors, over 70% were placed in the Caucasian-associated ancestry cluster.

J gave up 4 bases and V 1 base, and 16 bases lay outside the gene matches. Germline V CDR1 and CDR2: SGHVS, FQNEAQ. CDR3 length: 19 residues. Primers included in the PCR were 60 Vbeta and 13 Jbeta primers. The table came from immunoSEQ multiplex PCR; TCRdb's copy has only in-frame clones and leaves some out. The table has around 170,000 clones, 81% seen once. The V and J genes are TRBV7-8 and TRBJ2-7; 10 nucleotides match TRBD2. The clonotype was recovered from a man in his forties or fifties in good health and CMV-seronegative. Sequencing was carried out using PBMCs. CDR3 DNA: TGTGCCAGCAGCTTAGTCCGACTCCTAGCGGGGGTTATTGGATACGAGCAGTACTTC. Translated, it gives CASSLVRLLAGVIGYEQYF.